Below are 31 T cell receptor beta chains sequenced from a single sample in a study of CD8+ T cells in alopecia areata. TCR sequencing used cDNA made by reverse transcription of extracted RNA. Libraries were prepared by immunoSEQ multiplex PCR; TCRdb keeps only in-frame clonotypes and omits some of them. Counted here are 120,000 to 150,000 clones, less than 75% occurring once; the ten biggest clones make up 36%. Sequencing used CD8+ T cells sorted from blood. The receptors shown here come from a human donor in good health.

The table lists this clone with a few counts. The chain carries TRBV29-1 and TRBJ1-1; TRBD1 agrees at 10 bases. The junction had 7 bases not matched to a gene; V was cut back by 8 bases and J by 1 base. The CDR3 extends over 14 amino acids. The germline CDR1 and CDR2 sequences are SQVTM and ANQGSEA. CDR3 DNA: TGCAGCTTTAGACAGGGGGCACGGAACACTGAAGCTTTCTTT. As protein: CSFRQGARNTEAFF.

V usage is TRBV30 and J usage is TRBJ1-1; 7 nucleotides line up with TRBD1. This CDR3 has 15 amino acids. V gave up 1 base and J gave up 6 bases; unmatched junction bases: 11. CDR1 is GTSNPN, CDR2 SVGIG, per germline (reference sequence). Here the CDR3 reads CAWSGPDRASSEAFF. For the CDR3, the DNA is TGTGCCTGGAGTGGACCCGACAGGGCATCGTCTGAAGCTTTCTTT.

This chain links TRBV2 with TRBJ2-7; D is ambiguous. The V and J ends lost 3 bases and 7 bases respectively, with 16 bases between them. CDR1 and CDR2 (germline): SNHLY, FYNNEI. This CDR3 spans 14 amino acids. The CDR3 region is CASSELRRFLEQYF. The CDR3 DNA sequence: TGTGCCAGCAGTGAGTTAAGGCGGTTCTTGGAGCAGTACTTC.

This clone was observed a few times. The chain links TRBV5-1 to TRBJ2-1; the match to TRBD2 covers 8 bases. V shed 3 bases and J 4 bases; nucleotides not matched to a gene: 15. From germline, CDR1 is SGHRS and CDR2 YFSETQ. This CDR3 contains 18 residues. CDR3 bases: TGCGCCAGCAGCTCCCCCTCAGCGGGAGAATTCCCATACAATGAGCAGTTCTTC. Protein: CASSSPSAGEFPYNEQFF.

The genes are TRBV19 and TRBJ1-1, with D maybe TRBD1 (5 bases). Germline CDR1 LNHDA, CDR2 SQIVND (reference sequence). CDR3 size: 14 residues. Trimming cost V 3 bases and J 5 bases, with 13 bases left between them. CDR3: CASSMVIGTTEAFF. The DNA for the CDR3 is TGTGCCAGTAGTATGGTCATTGGGACTACTGAAGCTTTCTTT.

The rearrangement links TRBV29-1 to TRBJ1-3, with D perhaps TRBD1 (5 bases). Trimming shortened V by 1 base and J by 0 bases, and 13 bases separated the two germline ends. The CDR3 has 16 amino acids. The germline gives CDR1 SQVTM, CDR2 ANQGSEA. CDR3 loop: CSVEAWDRGSGNTIYF. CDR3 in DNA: TGCAGCGTTGAAGCTTGGGACCGTGGCTCTGGAAACACCATATATTTT.

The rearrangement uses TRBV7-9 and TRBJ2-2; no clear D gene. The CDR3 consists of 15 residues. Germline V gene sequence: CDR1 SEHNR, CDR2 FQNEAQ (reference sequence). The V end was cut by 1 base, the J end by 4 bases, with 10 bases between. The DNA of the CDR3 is TGTGCCAGCAGCTTAGAAATCTTGCTCACCGGGGAGCTGTTTTTT. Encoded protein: CASSLEILLTGELFF.

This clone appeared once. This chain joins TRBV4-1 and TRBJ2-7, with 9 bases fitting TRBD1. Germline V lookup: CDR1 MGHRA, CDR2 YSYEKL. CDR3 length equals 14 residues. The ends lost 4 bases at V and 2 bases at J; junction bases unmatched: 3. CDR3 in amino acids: CASSLDRGPYEQYF. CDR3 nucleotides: TGCGCCAGCAGCCTGGACAGGGGACCCTACGAGCAGTACTTC.

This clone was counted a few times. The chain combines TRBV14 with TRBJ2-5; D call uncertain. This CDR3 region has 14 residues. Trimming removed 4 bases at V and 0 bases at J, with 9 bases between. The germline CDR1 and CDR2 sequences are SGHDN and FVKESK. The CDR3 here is CASSRGPNQETQYF. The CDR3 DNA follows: TGTGCCAGCAGCCGTGGACCAAACCAAGAGACCCAGTACTTC.

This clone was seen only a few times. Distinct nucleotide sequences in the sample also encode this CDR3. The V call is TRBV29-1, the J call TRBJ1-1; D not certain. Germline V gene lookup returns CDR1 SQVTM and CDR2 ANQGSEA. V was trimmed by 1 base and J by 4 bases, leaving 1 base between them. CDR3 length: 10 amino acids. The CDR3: CSVEGTEAFF. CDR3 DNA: TGCAGCGTTGAAGGCACTGAAGCTTTCTTT.

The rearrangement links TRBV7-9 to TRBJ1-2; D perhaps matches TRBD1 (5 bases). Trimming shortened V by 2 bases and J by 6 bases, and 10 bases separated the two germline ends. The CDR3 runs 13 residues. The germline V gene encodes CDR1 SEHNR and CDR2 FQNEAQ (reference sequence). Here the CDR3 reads CASSLQGEDGYTF. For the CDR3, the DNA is TGTGCCAGCAGCTTACAGGGTGAGGATGGCTACACCTTC.

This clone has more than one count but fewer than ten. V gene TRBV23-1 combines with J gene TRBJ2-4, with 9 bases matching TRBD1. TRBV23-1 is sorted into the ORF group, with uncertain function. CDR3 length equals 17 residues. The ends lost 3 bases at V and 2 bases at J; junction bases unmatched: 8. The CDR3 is CASSQWNRGQSKNIQYF. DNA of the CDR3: TGCGCCAGCAGTCAGTGGAACAGGGGGCAATCCAAAAACATTCAGTACTTC.

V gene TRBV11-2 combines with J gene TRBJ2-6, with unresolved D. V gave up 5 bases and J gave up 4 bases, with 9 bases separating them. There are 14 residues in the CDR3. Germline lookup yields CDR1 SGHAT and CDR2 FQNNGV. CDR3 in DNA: TGTGCCAGCAGCGACGGGTCGGGGGCCAACGTCCTGACTTTC. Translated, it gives CASSDGSGANVLTF.

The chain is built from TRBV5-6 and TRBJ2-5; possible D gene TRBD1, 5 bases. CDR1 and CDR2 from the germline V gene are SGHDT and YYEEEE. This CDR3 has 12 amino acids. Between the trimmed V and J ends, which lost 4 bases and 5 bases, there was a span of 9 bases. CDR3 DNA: TGTGCCAGCAGCGGGGCGGCGGAGACCCAGTACTTC. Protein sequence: CASSGAAETQYF.

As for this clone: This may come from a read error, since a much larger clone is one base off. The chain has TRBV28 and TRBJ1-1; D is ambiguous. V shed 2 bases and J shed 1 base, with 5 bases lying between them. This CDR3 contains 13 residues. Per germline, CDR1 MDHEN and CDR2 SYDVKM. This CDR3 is CASSLARNTEAFF. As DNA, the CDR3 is TGTGCCAGCAGTTTAGCCAGGAACACTGAAGCTTTCTTT.

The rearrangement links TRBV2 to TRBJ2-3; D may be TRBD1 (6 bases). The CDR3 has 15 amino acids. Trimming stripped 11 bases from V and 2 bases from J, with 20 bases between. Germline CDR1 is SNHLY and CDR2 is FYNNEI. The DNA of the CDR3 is TGTGCCGGACAGCAAAGGTTTCGTCCCACAGATACGCAGTATTTT. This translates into CAGQQRFRPTDTQYF.

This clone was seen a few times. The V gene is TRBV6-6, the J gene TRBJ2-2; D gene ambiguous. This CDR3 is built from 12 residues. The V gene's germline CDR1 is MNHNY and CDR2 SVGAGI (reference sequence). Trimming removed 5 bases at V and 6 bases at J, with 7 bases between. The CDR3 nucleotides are TGTGCCAGCAGTCAACTACCCGGGGAGCTGTTTTTT. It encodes CASSQLPGELFF.

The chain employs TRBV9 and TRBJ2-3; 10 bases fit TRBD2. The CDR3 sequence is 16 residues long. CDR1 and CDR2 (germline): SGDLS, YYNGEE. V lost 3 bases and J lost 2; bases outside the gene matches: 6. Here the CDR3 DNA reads TGTGCCAGCAGCGCCAGCGGGAGGGGGAACACAGATACGCAGTATTTT. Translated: CASSASGRGNTDTQYF.

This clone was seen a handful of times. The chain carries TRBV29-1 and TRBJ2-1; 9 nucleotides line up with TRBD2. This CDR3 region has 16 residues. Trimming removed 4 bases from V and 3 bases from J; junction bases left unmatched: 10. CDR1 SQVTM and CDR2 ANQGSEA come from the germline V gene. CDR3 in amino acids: CSVVIVAGAIYNEQFF. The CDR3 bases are TGCAGCGTTGTCATAGTAGCGGGAGCTATCTACAATGAGCAGTTCTTC.

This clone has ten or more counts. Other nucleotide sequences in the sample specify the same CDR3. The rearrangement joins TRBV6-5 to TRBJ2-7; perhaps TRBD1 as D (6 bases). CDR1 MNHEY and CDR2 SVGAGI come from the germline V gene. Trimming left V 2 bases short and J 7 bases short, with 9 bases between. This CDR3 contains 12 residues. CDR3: CASSYVGGEQYF. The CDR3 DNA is TGTGCCAGCAGTTACGTAGGGGGTGAGCAGTACTTC.

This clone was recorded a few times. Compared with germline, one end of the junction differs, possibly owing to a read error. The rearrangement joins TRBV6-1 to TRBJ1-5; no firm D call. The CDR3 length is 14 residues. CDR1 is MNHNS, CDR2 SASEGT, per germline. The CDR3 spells CASREGLSNQPQHF. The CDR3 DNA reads TGTGCCAGCAGGGAAGGACTTAGCAATCAGCCCCAGCATTTT.

The chain's CDR3 is CASGLAVWNEQFF. CDR3 sequence (DNA): TGTGCCAGCGGGCTAGCGGTTTGGAATGAGCAGTTCTTC. The chain couples TRBV27 to TRBJ2-1; 7 bases agree with TRBD2. The germline V gene encodes CDR1 MNHEY and CDR2 SMNVEV (reference sequence). V was pared by 8 bases and J by 7 bases, with 8 bases of the junction left unmatched. The CDR3 covers 13 residues.

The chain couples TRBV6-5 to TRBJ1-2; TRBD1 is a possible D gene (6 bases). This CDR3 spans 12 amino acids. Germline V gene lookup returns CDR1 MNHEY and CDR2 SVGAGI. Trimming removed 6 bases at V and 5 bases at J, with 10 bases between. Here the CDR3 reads CASSPDRYGYTF. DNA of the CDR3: TGTGCCAGCAGCCCGGACAGATATGGCTACACCTTC.

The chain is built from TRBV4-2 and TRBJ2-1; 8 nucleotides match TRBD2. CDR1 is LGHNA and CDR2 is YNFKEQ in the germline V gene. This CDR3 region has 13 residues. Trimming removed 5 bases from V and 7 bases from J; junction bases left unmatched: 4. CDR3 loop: CASSVIAGNEQFF. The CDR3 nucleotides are TGTGCCAGCAGCGTAATAGCGGGGAATGAGCAGTTCTTC.

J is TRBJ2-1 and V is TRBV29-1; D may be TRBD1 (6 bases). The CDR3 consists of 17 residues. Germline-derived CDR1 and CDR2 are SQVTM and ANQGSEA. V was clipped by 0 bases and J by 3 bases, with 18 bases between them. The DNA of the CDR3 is TGCAGCGTTGAAGATCCGGGTGGGGGCGATTACTACAATGAGCAGTTCTTC. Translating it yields CSVEDPGGGDYYNEQFF.

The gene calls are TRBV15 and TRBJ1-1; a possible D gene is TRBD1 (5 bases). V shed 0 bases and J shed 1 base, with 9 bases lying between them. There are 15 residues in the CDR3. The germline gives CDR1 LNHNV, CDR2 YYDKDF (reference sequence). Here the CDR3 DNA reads TGTGCCACCAGCAGAGACCCAGGGACGAACACTGAAGCTTTCTTT. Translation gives CATSRDPGTNTEAFF.

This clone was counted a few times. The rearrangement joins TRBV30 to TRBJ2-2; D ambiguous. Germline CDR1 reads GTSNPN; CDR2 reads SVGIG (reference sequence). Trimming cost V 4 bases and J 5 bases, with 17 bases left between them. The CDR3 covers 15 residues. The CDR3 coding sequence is TGTGCCTGGACTCCCGCTACAGAGAAGACCGGGGAGCTGTTTTTT. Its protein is CAWTPATEKTGELFF.

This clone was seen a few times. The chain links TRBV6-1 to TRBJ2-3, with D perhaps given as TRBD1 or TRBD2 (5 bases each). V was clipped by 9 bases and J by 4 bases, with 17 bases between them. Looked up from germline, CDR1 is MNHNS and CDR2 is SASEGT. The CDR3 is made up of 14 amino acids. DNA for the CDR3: TGTGCCAGACAATTTGAGGGGCCTTCAGATACGCAGTATTTT. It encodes CARQFEGPSDTQYF.

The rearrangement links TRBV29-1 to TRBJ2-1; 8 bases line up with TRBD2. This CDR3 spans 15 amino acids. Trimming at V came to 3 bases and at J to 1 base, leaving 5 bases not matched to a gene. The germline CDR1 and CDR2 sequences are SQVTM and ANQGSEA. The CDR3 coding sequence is TGCAGCGTTGAGGGGCTAGCGGGTTCCTACAATGAGCAGTTCTTC. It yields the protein CSVEGLAGSYNEQFF.

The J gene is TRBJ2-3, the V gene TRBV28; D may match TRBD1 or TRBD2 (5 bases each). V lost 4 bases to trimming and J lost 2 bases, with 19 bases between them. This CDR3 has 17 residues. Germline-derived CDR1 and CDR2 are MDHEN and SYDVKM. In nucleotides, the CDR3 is TGTGCCAGCAGTTCCCTTGGGATCGGGGCGGACACAGATACGCAGTATTTT. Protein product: CASSSLGIGADTDTQYF.

The DNA of the CDR3 is TGCAGCGTTGTGGACAGCAGCTCCTACGAGCAGTACTTC. Translating it yields CSVVDSSSYEQYF. The rearrangement uses TRBV29-1 and TRBJ2-7, with D perhaps matching TRBD1 (6 bases). The V gene's germline CDR1 is SQVTM and CDR2 ANQGSEA. The CDR3 contains 13 residues. The V end lost 4 bases, the J end lost 0 bases, and 10 bases lay between the germline ends.